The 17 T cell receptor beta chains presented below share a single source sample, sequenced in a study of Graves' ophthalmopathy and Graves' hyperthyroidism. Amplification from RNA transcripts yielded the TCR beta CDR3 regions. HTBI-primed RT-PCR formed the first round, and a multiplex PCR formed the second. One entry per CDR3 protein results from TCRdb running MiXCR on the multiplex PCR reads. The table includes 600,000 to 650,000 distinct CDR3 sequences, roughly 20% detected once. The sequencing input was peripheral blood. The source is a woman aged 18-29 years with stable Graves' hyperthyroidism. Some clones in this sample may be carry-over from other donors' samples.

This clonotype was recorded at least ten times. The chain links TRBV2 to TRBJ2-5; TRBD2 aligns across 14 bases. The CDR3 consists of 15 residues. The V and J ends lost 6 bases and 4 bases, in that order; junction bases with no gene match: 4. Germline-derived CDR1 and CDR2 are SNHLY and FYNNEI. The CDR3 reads CASSGTSGGRETQYF. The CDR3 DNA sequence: TGTGCCAGCAGCGGGACTAGCGGGGGTCGAGAGACCCAGTACTTC.

CDR3 DNA: TGTGCCAGCAGTCGAACGTCCAGGGGCGTCAACGAGCAGTACTTC. This codes for CASSRTSRGVNEQYF. The rearrangement joins TRBV12-3 or TRBV12-4 to TRBJ2-7; D might be TRBD1 (6 bases). This CDR3 contains 15 residues. Trimming took 5 bases from V and 5 from J, leaving 19 bases between them.

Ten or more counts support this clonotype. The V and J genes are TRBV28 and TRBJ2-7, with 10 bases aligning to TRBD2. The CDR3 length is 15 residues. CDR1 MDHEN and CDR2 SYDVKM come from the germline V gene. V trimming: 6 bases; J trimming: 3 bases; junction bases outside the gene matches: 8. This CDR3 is CASRGISGRLYEQYF. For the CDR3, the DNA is TGTGCCAGCAGGGGAATTAGCGGGAGGCTCTACGAGCAGTACTTC.

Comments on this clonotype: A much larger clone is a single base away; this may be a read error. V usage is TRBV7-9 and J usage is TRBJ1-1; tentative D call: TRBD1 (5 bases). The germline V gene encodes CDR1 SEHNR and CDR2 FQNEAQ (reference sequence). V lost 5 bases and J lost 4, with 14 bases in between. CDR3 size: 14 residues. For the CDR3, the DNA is TGTGCCAGCAGCCCCGGGGCGCGGGTCACTGAAGCTTTCTTT. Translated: CASSPGARVTEAFF.

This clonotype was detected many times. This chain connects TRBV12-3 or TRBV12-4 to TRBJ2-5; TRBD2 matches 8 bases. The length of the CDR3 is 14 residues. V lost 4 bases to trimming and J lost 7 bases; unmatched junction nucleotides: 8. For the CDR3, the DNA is TGTGCCAGCAGTTCCCGACAGGCGGGGGGGACCCAGTACTTC. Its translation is CASSSRQAGGTQYF.

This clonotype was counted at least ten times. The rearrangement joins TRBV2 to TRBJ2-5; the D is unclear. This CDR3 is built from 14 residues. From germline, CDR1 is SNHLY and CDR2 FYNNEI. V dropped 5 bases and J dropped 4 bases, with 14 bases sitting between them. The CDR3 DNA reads TGTGCCAGCAGTCCCCACCGTGACGGAGAGACCCAGTACTTC. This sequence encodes CASSPHRDGETQYF.

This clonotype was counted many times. In nucleotides, the CDR3 is TGTGCCAGCAGTCCCGACAGGGGCGGCCAGCCCCAGCATTTT. It yields the protein CASSPDRGGQPQHF. This sequence joins TRBV27 and TRBJ1-5; TRBD1 agrees at 8 bases. There are 14 residues in the CDR3. Germline CDR1 reads MNHEY; CDR2 reads SMNVEV (reference sequence). V lost 5 bases, J lost 7 bases, and 7 bases stayed unmatched.

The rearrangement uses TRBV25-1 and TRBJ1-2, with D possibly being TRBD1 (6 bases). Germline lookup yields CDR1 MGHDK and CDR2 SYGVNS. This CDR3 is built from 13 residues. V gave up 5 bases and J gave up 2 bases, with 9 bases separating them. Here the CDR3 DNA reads TGTGCCAGCAGTACAGGGAGGAACTATGGCTACACCTTC. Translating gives CASSTGRNYGYTF.

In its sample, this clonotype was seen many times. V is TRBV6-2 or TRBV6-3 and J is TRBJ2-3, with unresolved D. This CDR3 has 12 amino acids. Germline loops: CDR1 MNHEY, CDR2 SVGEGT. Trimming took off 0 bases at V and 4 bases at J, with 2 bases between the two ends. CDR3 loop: CASSYSSDTQYF. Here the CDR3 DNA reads TGTGCCAGCAGTTACTCTTCAGATACGCAGTATTTT.

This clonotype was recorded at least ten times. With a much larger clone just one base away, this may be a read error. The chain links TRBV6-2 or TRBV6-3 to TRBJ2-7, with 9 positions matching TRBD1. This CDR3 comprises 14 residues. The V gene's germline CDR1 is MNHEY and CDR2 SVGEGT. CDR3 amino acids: CASTKNRGPYEQHF. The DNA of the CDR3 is TGTGCCAGCACCAAAAACAGGGGGCCCTACGAGCAGCACTTC.

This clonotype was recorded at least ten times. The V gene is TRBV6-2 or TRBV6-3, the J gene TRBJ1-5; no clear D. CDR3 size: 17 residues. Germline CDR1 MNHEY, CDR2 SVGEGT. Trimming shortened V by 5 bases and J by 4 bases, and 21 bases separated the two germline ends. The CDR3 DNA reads TGTGCCAGCAGTGGCCGAATAGGGATCGGTGGGAATCAGCCCCAGCATTTT. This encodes CASSGRIGIGGNQPQHF.

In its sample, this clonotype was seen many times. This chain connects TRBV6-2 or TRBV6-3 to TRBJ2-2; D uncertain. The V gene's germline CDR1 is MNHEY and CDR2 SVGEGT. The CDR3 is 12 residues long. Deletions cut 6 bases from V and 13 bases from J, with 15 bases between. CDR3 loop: CASRTEPDALFF. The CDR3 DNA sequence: TGTGCCAGCAGAACAGAACCGGACGCGCTGTTTTTT.

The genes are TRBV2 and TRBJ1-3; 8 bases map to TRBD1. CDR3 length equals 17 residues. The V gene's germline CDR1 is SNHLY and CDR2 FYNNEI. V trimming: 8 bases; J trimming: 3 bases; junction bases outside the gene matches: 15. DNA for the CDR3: TGTGCCAGCGGGAAACGTAAACGGGACAGGCGTGGAAACACCATATATTTT. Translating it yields CASGKRKRDRRGNTIYF. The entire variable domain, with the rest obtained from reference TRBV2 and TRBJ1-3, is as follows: EPEVTQTPSHQVTQMGQEVILRCVPISNHLYFYWYRQILGQKVEFLVSFYNNEISEKSEIFDDQFSVERPDGSNFTLKIRSTKLEDSAMYFCASGKRKRDRRGNTIYFGEGSWLTVV.

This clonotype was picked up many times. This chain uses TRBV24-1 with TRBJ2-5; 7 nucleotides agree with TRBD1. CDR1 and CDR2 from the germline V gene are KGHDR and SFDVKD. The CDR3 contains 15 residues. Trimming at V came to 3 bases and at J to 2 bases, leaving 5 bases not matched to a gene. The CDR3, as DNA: TGTGCCACCAGTGATACATGGGGACAGCAAGAGACCCAGTACTTC. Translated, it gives CATSDTWGQQETQYF.

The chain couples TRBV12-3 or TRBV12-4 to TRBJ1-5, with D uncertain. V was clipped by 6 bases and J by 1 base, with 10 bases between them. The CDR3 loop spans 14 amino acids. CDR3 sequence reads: CASRFADSNQPQHF. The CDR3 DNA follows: TGTGCCAGCAGATTCGCGGACAGCAATCAGCCCCAGCATTTT.

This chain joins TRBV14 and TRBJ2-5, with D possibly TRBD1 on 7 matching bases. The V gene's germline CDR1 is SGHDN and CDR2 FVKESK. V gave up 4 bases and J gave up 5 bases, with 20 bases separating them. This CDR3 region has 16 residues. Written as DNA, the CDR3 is TGTGCCAGCAGCCCTCTCGGAGGGGGCAGGAGTGAGACCCAGTACTTC. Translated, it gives CASSPLGGGRSETQYF.

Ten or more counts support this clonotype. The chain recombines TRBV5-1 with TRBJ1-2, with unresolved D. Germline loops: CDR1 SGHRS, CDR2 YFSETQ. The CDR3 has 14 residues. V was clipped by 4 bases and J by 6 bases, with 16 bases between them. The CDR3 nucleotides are TGCGCCAGCAGCCCCCGCCGGTTCGTGGATGGCTACACCTTC. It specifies CASSPRRFVDGYTF.